This section outlines one T cell receptor (beta chain) sequence together with its context. This record belongs to a study of blood T cell repertoires in COVID-19. Libraries were prepared by immunoSEQ multiplex PCR; TCRdb keeps only in-frame clonotypes and omits some of them. The sample contains around 300,000 clones, about nine tenths of which appear only once. V was pared by 1 base and J by 3 bases, with 10 bases between. Germline CDR1 reads MDHEN; CDR2 reads SYDVKM. The CDR3 loop spans 15 amino acids. Sequenced sample: peripheral blood. The rearrangement links TRBV28 to TRBJ1-5, with D tentatively TRBD1 (5 bases). This TCR was sampled from a woman aged 30 to 39 with COVID-19, enrolled during active disease. The chain's CDR3 is CASSLSRQYNQPQHF. In DNA form, the CDR3 reads TGTGCCAGCAGTTTATCCCGACAGTACAATCAGCCCCAGCATTTT.